This is a list of T cell receptor beta chains from one sample in a study of siplizumab effects on memory and regulatory T cells. Libraries were prepared by immunoSEQ multiplex PCR; TCRdb keeps only in-frame clonotypes and omits some of them. There are around 100,000 clones in the sample; 92% occur only once, and 0.9% to 1.3% lies in the top ten. Source material: CD4+ T cells sorted from blood. Every receptor here comes from a human donor in good health. The CDR3 runs from the conserved cysteine through the conserved F or W. The order of the fields is J gene, V gene, D gene, CDR3 protein, CDR3 DNA. The D gene is left open where the match is weak.

TRBJ2-3 TRBV18 TRBD1 CASSPGQVRHTDTQYF TGTGCCAGCTCACCGGGACAGGTCAGGCACACAGATACGCAGTATTTT
TRBJ2-3 TRBV11-3 - CASSLGGQLGDTQYF TGTGCCAGCAGCTTAGGGGGGCAGTTGGGAGATACGCAGTATTTT
TRBJ2-7 TRBV5-4 - CASSLSSGGPYEQYF TGTGCCAGCAGCTTAAGTTCGGGGGGCCCCTACGAGCAGTACTTC
TRBJ1-4 TRBV12-5 - CAKGKTESELFF TGTGCTAAGGGGAAGACTGAATCGGAACTGTTTTTT
TRBJ1-5 TRBV19 TRBD1 CASSSPTGSGQPQHF TGTGCCAGTAGTTCCCCGACAGGGTCGGGGCAGCCCCAGCATTTT
TRBJ1-5 TRBV28 TRBD1 CASSSGQGGNQPQHF TGTGCCAGCAGTTCCGGACAGGGCGGCAATCAGCCCCAGCATTTT
TRBJ2-3 TRBV5-6 TRBD2 CASSPNLAGGTDTQYF TGTGCCAGCAGCCCAAATCTAGCGGGCGGCACAGATACGCAGTATTTT
TRBJ1-2 TRBV4-1 - CASGGSANYGYTF TGCGCCAGCGGGGGGTCAGCTAACTATGGCTACACCTTC
TRBJ1-2 TRBV30 - CAWYSLPITGNGYTF TGTGCCTGGTACTCATTACCGATAACAGGGAATGGCTACACCTTC
TRBJ2-1 TRBV28 - CASSLISRPYNEQFF TGTGCCAGCAGTCTCATATCCAGACCCTACAATGAGCAGTTCTTC
TRBJ1-4 TRBV28 - CASSLSGGNEKLFF TGTGCCAGCAGTTTATCGGGGGGCAATGAAAAACTGTTTTTT
TRBJ2-3 TRBV5-1 - CASSLGTGTPIWVDTQYF TGCGCCAGCAGCTTGGGGACCGGGACACCAATTTGGGTAGATACGCAGTATTTT
TRBJ2-7 TRBV28 TRBD2 CASSLGGLAAYEQYF TGTGCCAGCAGTCTCGGGGGACTAGCGGCCTACGAGCAGTACTTC
TRBJ2-1 TRBV6-5 - CASSYHRAGEQFF TGTGCCAGCAGTTACCACAGGGCGGGTGAGCAGTTCTTC
TRBJ2-3 TRBV7-9 TRBD2 CASSPQTSGRAASTDTQYF TGTGCCAGCAGCCCTCAGACTAGCGGGAGAGCTGCTAGCACAGATACGCAGTATTTT
TRBJ2-3 TRBV2 - CASSEDGGLHTQYF TGTGCCAGCAGTGAAGATGGGGGGTTGCATACGCAGTATTTT
TRBJ2-1 TRBV4-2 - CASSQDYTSSGDEQFF TGTGCCAGCAGCCAAGACTACACTAGTTCGGGCGATGAGCAGTTCTTC
TRBJ2-2 TRBV7-2 TRBD2 CASSFGGRRELFF TGTGCCAGCAGCTTTGGCGGGAGGAGGGAGCTGTTTTTT
TRBJ2-7 TRBV19 TRBD1 CASSHPGGESYEQYF TGTGCCAGTAGTCACCCAGGGGGCGAATCCTACGAGCAGTACTTC
TRBJ2-5 TRBV29-1 - CSVVYRRGETQYF TGCAGCGTTGTATACAGAAGGGGGGAGACCCAGTACTTC
TRBJ1-2 TRBV27 - CASSQVGPLEGYTF TGTGCCAGCAGTCAAGTAGGGCCCCTCGAGGGCTACACCTTC
TRBJ2-4 TRBV20-1 - CSAPDIDIQYF TGCAGTGCCCCGGATATCGACATTCAGTACTTC
TRBJ2-1 TRBV5-4 TRBD2 CASSLGLAGVGAYNEQFF TGTGCCAGCAGCTTGGGACTAGCGGGAGTTGGGGCTTACAATGAGCAGTTCTTC
TRBJ2-5 TRBV11-2 TRBD1 CASSLVQGVGTQYF TGTGCCAGCAGCTTAGTACAGGGGGTAGGGACCCAGTACTTC
TRBJ2-7 TRBV5-1 - CASSSVVDYEQYF TGCGCCAGCAGCTCGGTTGTGGACTACGAGCAGTACTTC
TRBJ1-1 TRBV15 TRBD1 CATSTRQGGDTEAFF TGTGCCACCAGTACCCGACAGGGAGGGGATACTGAAGCTTTCTTT
TRBJ2-7 TRBV21-1 - CASSKVFNGQYF TGTGCCAGCAGCAAAGTCTTTAACGGGCAGTACTTC
TRBJ2-7 TRBV5-5 - CASSLSPGLASYEQYF TGTGCCAGCAGCTTGAGCCCCGGGCTAGCGTCCTACGAGCAGTACTTC
TRBJ1-2 TRBV6-1 - CASRIRGVGYTF TGTGCCAGCAGGATTAGGGGGGTCGGCTACACCTTC
TRBJ2-7 TRBV6-6 - CASTGYQYEQYF TGTGCCAGCACGGGCTACCAGTACGAGCAGTACTTC
TRBJ2-5 TRBV11-2 TRBD1 CASSPGQAFDGGTQYF TGTGCCAGCAGCCCCGGACAGGCCTTTGATGGGGGGACCCAGTACTTC
TRBJ1-4 TRBV5-5 - CASSLARRAGTDNEKLFF TGTGCCAGCAGCTTGGCCAGGCGCGCGGGGACGGATAATGAAAAACTGTTTTTT